This T cell receptor (beta chain) was documented in a study of blood T cell repertoires in COVID-19. Study background: Samples taken during acute and convalescent COVID-19 were collected in the United States, Italy and Spain. Sample material is recorded as cDNA or gDNA derived from T cells, B-cell-depleted T cells, or PBMCs.

Seattle researchers signed up patients amid active infection and tracked them longitudinally. Germline lookup yields CDR1 SGDLS and CDR2 YYNGEE. V gave up 3 bases and J gave up 0 bases, with 16 bases separating them. This CDR3 spans 17 amino acids. As handled by the study authors: Estimation of nucleated cell counts was performed using reference gene primer amplification. The protocol was immunoSEQ multiplex PCR, while the TCRdb copy is restricted to in-frame clones and leaves out a portion. For V, J and clone size, that table is used; D and trimming come from the DNA. The data hold roughly 60,000 clones, with 83% observed a single time.

Sequenced sample: peripheral blood. J is TRBJ2-1 and V is TRBV9; D possibly corresponds to TRBD2 (6 bases). The origin of this receptor is a man between 45 and 60 years old with COVID-19, enrolled during active disease. In nucleotides, the CDR3 is TGTGCCAGCAGCGAGGACTGGGGGACTGGCTCCTACAATGAGCAGTTCTTC. The encoded protein is CASSEDWGTGSYNEQFF.